This record looks at one TCR beta chain sequence and its context. The sample is drawn from a study of CD8+ T cells in alopecia areata. Lesional scalp tissue (obtained by punch biopsy) and peripheral blood were collected from alopecia areata patients. V lost 5 bases and J lost 6, with 16 bases in between. Germline V gene lookup returns CDR1 MNHEY and CDR2 SMNVEV (reference sequence). The CDR3 runs 14 residues. As the sequencing template, cDNA was produced by extracting RNA and reverse transcribing it. This table comes from immunoSEQ multiplex PCR, and its TCRdb copy is limited to in-frame clones, with some not included. Of some 180,000 clones listed, over 55% are singletons.

The source was CD4+ T cells sorted from blood, collected at week 0. The V call is TRBV27, the J call TRBJ1-2; tentative D call: TRBD1 (6 bases). This sequence originates from a human donor with alopecia areata. CDR3 sequence: CASSPQGRWDGYTF. CDR3 in DNA: TGTGCCAGCAGTCCACAGGGACGGTGGGATGGCTACACCTTC.